This T cell receptor (beta chain) was identified in a study of blood T cell repertoires in COVID-19. Germline CDR1 reads MNHNS; CDR2 reads SASEGT. With 2 bases removed from V and 8 bases from J, the gap between germline ends came to 19 bases. There are 17 residues in the CDR3. This clone turned up a few times. Assay: immunoSEQ multiplex PCR; the TCRdb copy retains only in-frame clones and omits some. The sample contains about 220,000 clones, about 90% of which appear only once. Participant-reported clinical history was the basis for cohort assignment. A case of COVID-19 had been met by exposed participants within 2 weeks before study entry.

The rearrangement uses TRBV6-1 and TRBJ1-6, with D perhaps matching TRBD1 (5 bases). This clonotype was obtained from a man in his thirties or forties who had been exposed to COVID-19. Specimen: PBMCs or T cells enriched from blood (not recorded which). The CDR3 is CASSESPRGGRDSPLHF. CDR3 in DNA: TGTGCCAGCAGTGAATCCCCAAGGGGAGGAAGGGATTCACCCCTCCACTTT.